These 26 T cell receptor beta chains came from one sample sequenced in a study of cytomegalovirus exposure and HLA in healthy donors. PCR involved 60 Vbeta and 13 Jbeta primers. Clones were sequenced by immunoSEQ multiplex PCR, and TCRdb holds only the in-frame ones, with some missing. The table lists some 120,000 clones, 77% of them singletons. Sequencing input: PBMCs. The receptors originated from a man between 18 and 29 years old in good health and CMV-seropositive.

The chain links TRBV27 to TRBJ2-1; TRBD2 matches 13 bases. This CDR3 contains 16 residues. Germline CDR1 is MNHEY and CDR2 is SMNVEV (reference sequence). Germline trimming cut 5 bases from V and 9 bases from J; bases unmatched to any gene: 10. The CDR3 region has the DNA TGTGCCAGCAGTGCGACTAGCGGGGGGCTCTTGGGTGAGCAGTTCTTC. Translating it yields CASSATSGGLLGEQFF.

The chain employs TRBV7-6 and TRBJ2-7, with 8 bases lining up with TRBD1. Germline V gene sequence: CDR1 SGHVS, CDR2 FNYEAQ. This CDR3 has 16 amino acids. V trimming: 7 bases; J trimming: 2 bases; junction bases outside the gene matches: 13. The CDR3 region is CASTQITGQGPYEQYF. The DNA for the CDR3 is TGTGCCAGCACTCAGATCACAGGACAGGGCCCCTACGAGCAGTACTTC. Full variable domain (missing parts from reference TRBV7-6 and TRBJ2-7): GAGVSQSPRYKVTKRGQDVALRCDPISGHVSLYWYRQALGQGPEFLTYFNYEAQQDKSGLPNDRFSAERPEGSISTLTIQRTEQRDSAMYRCASTQITGQGPYEQYFGPGTRLTVT.

The CDR3 here is CAWSVAGADTQYF. DNA of the CDR3: TGTGCCTGGAGTGTAGCGGGGGCAGATACGCAGTATTTT. The chain couples TRBV30 to TRBJ2-3, with 8 positions matching TRBD2. Germline V CDR1 and CDR2: GTSNPN, SVGIG (reference sequence). V trimming: 0 bases; J trimming: 4 bases; junction bases outside the gene matches: 0. This CDR3 comprises 13 residues.

This rearrangement joins TRBV5-4 to TRBJ1-2; D gene uncertain. Germline CDR1 SGHNT, CDR2 YYREEE (reference sequence). V lost 1 base and J lost 5, with 12 bases in between. This CDR3 comprises 14 residues. CDR3 amino acids: CASSLRGIGYGYTF. The CDR3 DNA reads as TGTGCCAGCAGCTTGCGGGGTATTGGGTATGGCTACACCTTC.

This chain joins TRBV28 and TRBJ2-1, with TRBD2 matching over 7 bases. The V gene end was trimmed by 5 bases and the J gene end by 0 bases; junction bases not matched to a gene: 10. In germline, CDR1 is MDHEN, CDR2 SYDVKM. The CDR3 spans 17 residues. CDR3: CASSRTEAGLSYNEQFF. The CDR3 region has the DNA TGTGCCAGCAGTAGAACCGAAGCGGGACTCTCCTACAATGAGCAGTTCTTC. Complete variable domain (other parts from reference TRBV28 and TRBJ2-1): DVKVTQSSRYLVKRTGEKVFLECVQDMDHENMFWYRQDPGLGLRLIYFSYDVKMKEKGDIPEGYSVSREKKERFSLILESASTNQTSMYLCASSRTEAGLSYNEQFFGPGTRLTVL.

The genes are TRBV19 and TRBJ1-6; D gene uncertain. Germline lookup yields CDR1 LNHDA and CDR2 SQIVND (reference sequence). The CDR3 is made up of 14 amino acids. With 9 bases removed from V and 11 bases from J, the gap between germline ends came to 20 bases. In DNA, the CDR3 is TGTGCCAGCACACCGGGAACCGCCGGGGCACCCCTCCACTTT. This translates into CASTPGTAGAPLHF.

This clone was recorded only once. The rearrangement joins TRBV4-1 to TRBJ1-5, with unresolved D. Germline values: CDR1 MGHRA, CDR2 YSYEKL. CDR3 length: 14 residues. The ends were cut back, 0 bases at V and 7 bases at J, with 10 bases in the middle. CDR3 protein: CASSQDGRGQPQHF. CDR3 DNA: TGCGCCAGCAGCCAAGATGGTCGGGGACAGCCCCAGCATTTT.

This sequence joins TRBV28 and TRBJ2-5; 10 nucleotides align to TRBD2. Germline trimming cut 5 bases from V and 5 bases from J; bases unmatched to any gene: 11. This CDR3 is 16 amino acids long. CDR1 MDHEN and CDR2 SYDVKM come from the germline V gene. This CDR3 is CASSLGVTSGWETQYF. CDR3 sequence (DNA): TGTGCCAGCAGTCTTGGGGTGACTAGCGGGTGGGAGACCCAGTACTTC. Looking up the rest from reference TRBV28 and TRBJ2-5 gives the full variable domain: DVKVTQSSRYLVKRTGEKVFLECVQDMDHENMFWYRQDPGLGLRLIYFSYDVKMKEKGDIPEGYSVSREKKERFSLILESASTNQTSMYLCASSLGVTSGWETQYFGPGTRLLVL.

On this clone: This sample also contains other DNA sequences that code for the same CDR3. This chain connects TRBV28 to TRBJ2-7; 7 bases are a match to TRBD2. Germline V gene lookup returns CDR1 MDHEN and CDR2 SYDVKM. The CDR3 runs to 14 residues. V trimming: 6 bases; J trimming: 2 bases; junction bases outside the gene matches: 7. The CDR3 is CASSPQGGPYEQYF. The CDR3 nucleotides are TGTGCCAGCAGCCCCCAGGGAGGGCCCTACGAGCAGTACTTC.

The V gene is TRBV30, the J gene TRBJ2-3; D is ambiguous. CDR1 is GTSNPN and CDR2 is SVGIG in the germline V gene (reference sequence). Trimming left V 2 bases short and J 2 bases short, with 5 bases between. This CDR3 comprises 12 residues. The CDR3 loop is CAWSYNTDTQYF. The CDR3 DNA is TGTGCCTGGAGTTATAACACAGATACGCAGTATTTT. The variable domain in full, with the rest retrieved from reference TRBV30 and TRBJ2-3, is SQTIHQWPATLVQPVGSPLSLECTVEGTSNPNLYWYRQAAGRGLQLLFYSVGIGQISSEVPQNLSASRPQDRQFILSSKKLLLSDSGFYLCAWSYNTDTQYFGPGTRLTVL.

The chain couples TRBV28 to TRBJ1-2; 11 bases are a match to TRBD1. Trimming removed 5 bases from V and 14 bases from J; junction bases left unmatched: 7. The CDR3 has 12 amino acids. Per the germline V gene, CDR1 is MDHEN and CDR2 is SYDVKM. CDR3 in DNA: TGTGCCAGCAGTCTAGGACAGGGGGCGCAGACCTTC. Its protein product is CASSLGQGAQTF.

This clone was observed a handful of times. The CDR3 protein is CASSLGSSGPYEQYF. The CDR3 bases are TGTGCCAGCAGCTTAGGTTCGAGCGGACCCTACGAGCAGTACTTC. The chain joins TRBV7-3 to TRBJ2-7; possibly TRBD2 for D (5 bases). The V end was cut by 2 bases, the J end by 2 bases, with 13 bases between. CDR1 and CDR2 (germline): SGHTA, FQGTGA. The CDR3 runs 15 residues.

This clone has only a few counts. This rearrangement joins TRBV5-6 to TRBJ1-4, with D possibly being TRBD1 (6 bases). From germline, CDR1 is SGHDT and CDR2 YYEEEE. CDR3 length equals 15 residues. V dropped 4 bases and J dropped 3 bases, with 13 bases sitting between them. The CDR3 loop reads CASSRTGSSNEKLFF. DNA of the CDR3: TGTGCCAGCAGCCGCACAGGGTCATCTAATGAAAAACTGTTTTTT.

This clone appeared a few times. This sequence joins TRBV29-1 and TRBJ2-1; possibly TRBD2 for D (5 bases). Germline values: CDR1 SQVTM, CDR2 ANQGSEA. The CDR3 totals 13 residues. Trimming took off 8 bases at V and 6 bases at J, with 17 bases between the two ends. CDR3 protein: CSSGLEKVNEQFF. As DNA, the CDR3 is TGCAGCTCCGGACTGGAAAAGGTCAATGAGCAGTTCTTC.

V and J are TRBV10-3 and TRBJ1-5, with D possibly being TRBD1 (6 bases). CDR3 length: 14 residues. Germline CDR1 is ENHRY and CDR2 is SYGVKD. V lost 4 bases and J lost 5, with 12 bases in between. The CDR3 DNA reads TGTGCCATCAGTGGGGGCAGGGGCTATCAGCCCCAGCATTTT. This gives the protein CAISGGRGYQPQHF.

The CDR3 protein is CASSAGLAGVYNEQFF. In DNA, the CDR3 is TGTGCCAGCAGTGCCGGACTAGCGGGGGTATACAATGAGCAGTTCTTC. The V and J genes are TRBV6-1 and TRBJ2-1; 13 bases agree with TRBD2. The V and J ends lost 4 bases and 4 bases, in that order; junction bases with no gene match: 4. The CDR3 spans 16 residues. Germline V gives CDR1 MNHNS, CDR2 SASEGT.

The rearrangement links TRBV28 to TRBJ1-1, with D perhaps matching TRBD1 (5 bases). CDR1 and CDR2 (germline): MDHEN, SYDVKM. The CDR3 runs to 15 residues. V dropped 6 bases and J dropped 7 bases, with 21 bases sitting between them. The CDR3 bases are TGTGCCAGCAGCCTCCCCACAGGCTTCCCGCGTGAAGCTTTCTTT. Residues: CASSLPTGFPREAFF.

The chain employs TRBV5-4 and TRBJ1-1; D ambiguous. In germline, CDR1 is SGHNT, CDR2 YYREEE (reference sequence). The CDR3 has 17 residues. Trimming took 1 base from V and 3 from J, leaving 19 bases between them. This chain's CDR3 is CASSLPHPLGADTEAFF. The CDR3 DNA is TGTGCCAGCAGCTTGCCTCACCCACTAGGAGCGGACACTGAAGCTTTCTTT.

CDR3 protein: CASSYSTGENSPLHF. CDR3 DNA: TGTGCCAGCAGTTACTCAACAGGGGAAAATTCACCCCTCCACTTT. The chain joins TRBV6-6 to TRBJ1-6; 7 nucleotides align to TRBD1. Germline V gene sequence: CDR1 MNHNY, CDR2 SVGAGI (reference sequence). This CDR3 comprises 15 residues. The J segment lost 7 bases and the V segment lost 0 bases, leaving 3 bases of the junction unmatched.

V usage is TRBV5-6 and J usage is TRBJ2-7, with 7 bases that match TRBD1. The germline CDR1 and CDR2 sequences are SGHDT and YYEEEE. V lost 5 bases, J lost 3 bases, and 14 bases stayed unmatched. The CDR3 sequence is 16 residues long. The CDR3, as DNA: TGTGCCAGCAGGGGACCGGGACAGCCGGTTCTCTACGAGCAGTACTTC. Translated: CASRGPGQPVLYEQYF.

This rearrangement joins TRBV2 to TRBJ2-5, with 8 positions matching TRBD2. Germline CDR1 SNHLY, CDR2 FYNNEI. The ends lost 2 bases at V and 6 bases at J; junction bases unmatched: 11. The CDR3 length is 16 residues. The CDR3 spells CASSETAGVSKKTQYF. CDR3 DNA: TGTGCCAGCAGTGAAACAGCGGGGGTATCCAAGAAGACCCAGTACTTC.

This chain joins TRBV9 and TRBJ2-2; D ambiguous. Germline V gives CDR1 SGDLS, CDR2 YYNGEE. The V end lost 3 bases, the J end lost 1 base, and 7 bases lay between the germline ends. The CDR3 contains 14 residues. The CDR3 region is CASSGTENTGELFF. The CDR3, as DNA: TGTGCCAGCAGCGGAACAGAGAACACCGGGGAGCTGTTTTTT.

The rearrangement links TRBV5-1 to TRBJ1-2; no definite D call. Deletions cut 0 bases from V and 2 bases from J, with 8 bases between. The CDR3 contains 14 residues. Germline V CDR1 and CDR2: SGHRS, YFSETQ. For the CDR3, the DNA is TGCGCCAGCAGCTTGGACCGAGAGAACTATGGCTACACCTTC. Translated: CASSLDRENYGYTF.

The rearrangement joins TRBV13 to TRBJ2-1, with 10 nucleotides matching TRBD1. Trimming at V came to 1 base and at J to 9 bases, leaving 9 bases not matched to a gene. CDR1 is PRHDT and CDR2 is FYEKMQ in the germline V gene (reference sequence). The CDR3 runs to 16 residues. CDR3 nucleotide sequence: TGTGCCAGCAGCTTAGATCCCACCGGGACAGGGGCTGAGCAGTTCTTC. Protein: CASSLDPTGTGAEQFF.

The CDR3 DNA is TGTGCCAGCAGTATGGACAGAGCTCTCTACGAGCAGTACTTC. Translation gives CASSMDRALYEQYF. The chain links TRBV6-5 to TRBJ2-7, with D perhaps matching TRBD1 (6 bases). The CDR3 covers 14 residues. Germline V gene sequence: CDR1 MNHEY, CDR2 SVGAGI. The V gene lost 5 bases and the J gene lost 3 bases, with 14 bases spanning the gap.

This chain connects TRBV7-6 to TRBJ2-6, with TRBD1 matching 7 bases. Germline CDR1 reads SGHVS; CDR2 reads FNYEAQ. After removal of 4 bases from V and 1 base from J, the junction contained 7 bases not matched to a gene. This CDR3 is built from 17 residues. In DNA form, the CDR3 reads TGTGCCAGCAGCTCTTCGGACAGGCGGTCTGGGGCCAACGTCCTGACTTTC. It codes for CASSSSDRRSGANVLTF.